The 27 T cell receptor beta chains presented below share a single source sample, sequenced in a study of blood T cell repertoires in COVID-19. The data were produced by immunoSEQ multiplex PCR, yet TCRdb's version contains in-frame clones alone and is incomplete. This table has 120,000 or so clones, over 75% appearing once. The sequencing input was peripheral blood. Receptors were obtained from an elderly woman with active or convalescent COVID-19.

This rearrangement joins TRBV5-1 to TRBJ2-3; the D gene is possibly TRBD2 (6 bases). Between the trimmed V and J ends, which lost 4 bases and 0 bases, there was a span of 15 bases. The CDR3 is 16 amino acids. CDR1 and CDR2 from the germline V gene are SGHRS and YFSETQ. The CDR3 DNA reads TGCGCCAGCAGCCCCTTAGCGGTTACTAGCACAGATACGCAGTATTTT. Its translation: CASSPLAVTSTDTQYF.

The chain couples TRBV28 to TRBJ1-5, with unresolved D. V shed 7 bases and J shed 0 bases, with 13 bases lying between them. The CDR3 sequence is 15 residues long. CDR1 is MDHEN and CDR2 is SYDVKM in the germline V gene. CDR3 sequence: CASMLGGDSNQPQHF. The DNA for the CDR3 is TGTGCCAGCATGTTGGGAGGTGATAGCAATCAGCCCCAGCATTTT. Together with reference TRBV28 and TRBJ1-5, the CDR3 gives the full variable domain: DVKVTQSSRYLVKRTGEKVFLECVQDMDHENMFWYRQDPGLGLRLIYFSYDVKMKEKGDIPEGYSVSREKKERFSLILESASTNQTSMYLCASMLGGDSNQPQHFGDGTRLSIL.

This clone was seen only a few times. V usage is TRBV2 and J usage is TRBJ2-3, with D possibly TRBD2 on 6 matching bases. Trimming left V 6 bases short and J 4 bases short, with 17 bases between. Germline loops: CDR1 SNHLY, CDR2 FYNNEI. This CDR3 is built from 15 residues. CDR3 protein: CASSGGQGGPDTQYF. CDR3 sequence (DNA): TGTGCCAGCAGCGGGGGTCAGGGAGGTCCAGATACGCAGTATTTT.

The chain combines TRBV27 with TRBJ1-2; 8 nucleotides match TRBD1. The CDR3 contains 17 residues. Germline-derived CDR1 and CDR2 are MNHEY and SMNVEV (reference sequence). The trim removed 5 bases at V and 8 bases at J, leaving 19 bases unmatched. CDR3 loop: CASSGQMGQDMGWGYTF. The CDR3 coding sequence is TGTGCCAGCAGTGGACAGATGGGACAGGACATGGGGTGGGGCTACACCTTC.

The chain joins TRBV5-1 to TRBJ2-2; TRBD2 agrees at 15 bases. The germline gives CDR1 SGHRS, CDR2 YFSETQ. Trimming removed 4 bases from V and 6 bases from J; junction bases left unmatched: 10. The CDR3 consists of 18 residues. The CDR3 loop is CASSPLGLAGGPAGELFF. CDR3 sequence (DNA): TGCGCCAGCAGCCCTTTAGGACTAGCGGGAGGGCCCGCCGGGGAGCTGTTTTTT. Variable domain in full (rest from reference TRBV5-1 and TRBJ2-2): KAGVTQTPRYLIKTRGQQVTLSCSPISGHRSVSWYQQTPGQGLQFLFEYFSETQRNKGNFPGRFSGRQFSNSRSEMNVSTLELGDSALYLCASSPLGLAGGPAGELFFGEGSRLTVL.

This clone has just one count. The DNA for the CDR3 is TGTGCCAGCAGCCAAGGGACAGGGAGTACGAATGAGCAGTTCTTC. Translating it yields CASSQGTGSTNEQFF. The rearrangement links TRBV4-2 to TRBJ2-1; TRBD1 matches at 8 bases. Unmatched junction bases numbered 6, after V lost 1 base and J lost 7 bases. Germline-derived CDR1 and CDR2 are LGHNA and YNFKEQ. The CDR3 length is 15 residues.

This sequence joins TRBV2 and TRBJ2-3, with D perhaps matching TRBD1 (5 bases). The CDR3 is 14 amino acids. Germline-derived CDR1 and CDR2 are SNHLY and FYNNEI. Trimming left V 10 bases short and J 0 bases short, with 14 bases between. CDR3 sequence (DNA): TGTGCCATCGAGGACAAATGGAGCACAGATACGCAGTATTTT. The encoded protein is CAIEDKWSTDTQYF.

The chain links TRBV4-1 to TRBJ2-7; weak D call: TRBD2 (5 bases). Germline CDR1 reads MGHRA; CDR2 reads YSYEKL. V was trimmed by 0 bases and J by 4 bases, leaving 10 bases between them. The CDR3 loop spans 14 amino acids. CDR3 loop: CASSQDLRGYEQYF. Written as DNA, the CDR3 is TGCGCCAGCAGCCAAGATTTGCGAGGGTACGAGCAGTACTTC.

The chain joins TRBV19 to TRBJ2-7, with 8 bases lining up with TRBD1. The CDR3 length is 15 residues. Looked up from germline, CDR1 is LNHDA and CDR2 is SQIVND (reference sequence). With V trimmed by 4 bases and J by 2 bases, 7 bases remained unmatched. This chain's CDR3 is CASSREDRATYEQYF. The CDR3 DNA reads as TGTGCCAGTAGTAGAGAGGACAGGGCGACCTACGAGCAGTACTTC.

The rearrangement uses TRBV5-1 and TRBJ2-1; D is unresolved. V was shortened by 2 bases and J by 4 bases, with 7 bases between the two germline ends. This CDR3 is built from 13 residues. The germline V gene has CDR1 SGHRS and CDR2 YFSETQ. The CDR3 sequence: CASSFDTYNEQFF. In nucleotides, the CDR3 is TGCGCCAGCAGCTTTGACACTTACAATGAGCAGTTCTTC.

V gene TRBV28 combines with J gene TRBJ1-4; 8 nucleotides match TRBD1. The V gene end was trimmed by 10 bases and the J gene end by 3 bases; junction bases not matched to a gene: 4. The CDR3 length is 13 residues. Germline V gene lookup returns CDR1 MDHEN and CDR2 SYDVKM. This CDR3 is CATRQGPNEKLFF. As DNA, the CDR3 is TGTGCCACGCGACAGGGGCCTAATGAAAAACTGTTTTTT.

This chain connects TRBV5-1 to TRBJ2-7; the match to TRBD2 covers 9 bases. Germline values: CDR1 SGHRS, CDR2 YFSETQ. The CDR3 is 15 residues long. Germline trimming cut 3 bases from V and 7 bases from J; bases unmatched to any gene: 11. In DNA form, the CDR3 reads TGCGCCAGCAGCTCTATGACTAGCGGCCCCGGGGAGCAGTACTTC. This translates into CASSSMTSGPGEQYF.

The chain combines TRBV2 with TRBJ2-7; 11 bases are shared with TRBD2. The CDR3 spans 16 residues. Germline V gene data show CDR1 as SNHLY and CDR2 as FYNNEI. The junction had 16 bases not matched to a gene; V was cut back by 6 bases and J by 9 bases. The CDR3 here is CASSGSGLAATGRQYF. Here the CDR3 DNA reads TGTGCCAGCAGCGGTTCGGGACTAGCGGCGACGGGGCGGCAGTACTTC.

V usage is TRBV29-1 and J usage is TRBJ2-1, with 9 bases identical to TRBD2. The V and J ends lost 4 bases and 7 bases, in that order; junction bases with no gene match: 8. The length of the CDR3 is 14 residues. The germline gives CDR1 SQVTM, CDR2 ANQGSEA. CDR3 DNA sequence: TGCAGCGTTGTTGGCGGGAGGGCCGTGAATGAGCAGTTCTTC. Translated: CSVVGGRAVNEQFF.

This clone occurred once. V usage is TRBV14 and J usage is TRBJ2-5; D not certain. This CDR3 has 11 residues. Germline V gene sequence: CDR1 SGHDN, CDR2 FVKESK. Trimming stripped 2 bases from V and 4 bases from J, with 2 bases between. The CDR3 loop is CASSQRETQYF. CDR3 DNA sequence: TGTGCCAGCAGCCAACGAGAGACCCAGTACTTC. The whole variable domain, remainder taken from reference TRBV14 and TRBJ2-5, is EAGVTQFPSHSVIEKGQTVTLRCDPISGHDNLYWYRRVMGKEIKFLLHFVKESKQDESGMPNNRFLAERTGGTYSTLKVQPAELEDSGVYFCASSQRETQYFGPGTRLLVL.

The chain links TRBV11-3 to TRBJ2-3, with TRBD1 matching over 12 bases. Unmatched junction bases numbered 5, after V lost 4 bases and J lost 3 bases. CDR1 is SGHNT and CDR2 is YENEEA in the germline V gene. This CDR3 spans 16 amino acids. The CDR3 coding sequence is TGTGCCAGCAGCTCCCGGGGACAGGGGGCAACAGATACGCAGTATTTT. The encoded protein is CASSSRGQGATDTQYF. The full variable domain, with the rest looked up from reference TRBV11-3 and TRBJ2-3, is EAGVVQSPRYKIIEKKQPVAFWCNPISGHNTLYWYLQNLGQGPELLIRYENEEAVDDSQLPKDRFSAERLKGVDSTLKIQPAELGDSAVYLCASSSRGQGATDTQYFGPGTRLTVL.

This clone came up once. V usage is TRBV18 and J usage is TRBJ1-5; 7 nucleotides match TRBD1. Germline V gene sequence: CDR1 KGHSH, CDR2 LQKENI. The CDR3 is 13 amino acids. The trim removed 10 bases at V and 5 bases at J, leaving 8 bases unmatched. The CDR3 is CATTDRWDQPQHF. Here the CDR3 DNA reads TGTGCCACAACGGACAGGTGGGATCAGCCCCAGCATTTT.

J is TRBJ1-6 and V is TRBV5-6, with D possibly being TRBD1 (5 bases). This CDR3 spans 15 amino acids. The germline V gene has CDR1 SGHDT and CDR2 YYEEEE. Trimming stripped 2 bases from V and 6 bases from J, with 12 bases between. CDR3 sequence reads: CASSFQQVPNSPLHF. CDR3 nucleotides: TGTGCCAGCAGCTTCCAACAGGTCCCTAATTCACCCCTCCACTTT.

This clone was counted once. The chain links TRBV5-1 to TRBJ2-1; 11 bases are shared with TRBD2. With V trimmed by 0 bases and J by 8 bases, 13 bases remained unmatched. In germline, CDR1 is SGHRS, CDR2 YFSETQ. The CDR3 has 18 residues. The CDR3 region is CASSLAEVAGGPMDEQFF. The DNA of the CDR3 is TGCGCCAGCAGCTTGGCCGAGGTAGCGGGAGGGCCAATGGATGAGCAGTTCTTC.

This chain joins TRBV19 and TRBJ1-5; the D is unclear. Trimming took 9 bases from V and 1 from J, leaving 10 bases between them. The CDR3 totals 13 residues. Germline CDR1 reads LNHDA; CDR2 reads SQIVND (reference sequence). The chain's CDR3 is CASSRRSNQPQHF. CDR3 sequence (DNA): TGTGCCAGCTCAAGGAGGAGCAATCAGCCCCAGCATTTT.

The V and J genes are TRBV21-1 and TRBJ1-2. TRBV21-1 is designated a pseudogene. The CDR3 contains 13 residues. The CDR3 bases are TGTGCCAGCCCCAAGGAGGAGGAGTATGGCTACACCTTC. The encoded protein is CASPKEEEYGYTF.

This chain connects TRBV25-1 to TRBJ2-5; D remains unclear. Germline CDR1 reads MGHDK; CDR2 reads SYGVNS. The CDR3 is 13 amino acids. The V gene lost 3 bases and the J gene lost 0 bases, with 5 bases spanning the gap. The CDR3 protein is CASSDSYQETQYF. Written as DNA, the CDR3 is TGTGCCAGCAGTGATTCGTACCAAGAGACCCAGTACTTC.

The J gene is TRBJ1-2, the V gene TRBV5-5, with 7 nucleotides matching TRBD1. J lost 4 bases, V lost 0 bases, and 9 bases had no gene match. There are 16 residues in the CDR3. Germline V CDR1 and CDR2: SGHKS, YYEKEE (reference sequence). CDR3 protein: CASSLGGNRGGYGYTF. The CDR3 DNA follows: TGTGCCAGCAGCTTGGGAGGAAACAGGGGAGGCTATGGCTACACCTTC.

The chain links TRBV6-5 to TRBJ1-2, with 7 bases aligning to TRBD1. V trimming: 4 bases; J trimming: 0 bases; junction bases outside the gene matches: 8. CDR3 length equals 16 residues. From germline, CDR1 is MNHEY and CDR2 SVGAGI. In DNA form, the CDR3 reads TGTGCCAGCAGTTCGACAGGGTTTCAAGCTAACTATGGCTACACCTTC. Translated: CASSSTGFQANYGYTF.

The J gene is TRBJ2-1, the V gene TRBV11-2, with 8 bases lining up with TRBD2. From germline, CDR1 is SGHAT and CDR2 FQNNGV. V lost 5 bases and J lost 6; bases outside the gene matches: 6. The CDR3 has 14 amino acids. In DNA form, the CDR3 reads TGTGCCAGCAGCCGCGGGAGGTATGGCAATGAGCAGTTCTTC. This gives the protein CASSRGRYGNEQFF.

The V gene is TRBV5-4, the J gene TRBJ2-3, with 7 bases that match TRBD2. Losses at the gene ends were 4 bases for V and 2 bases for J; bases not matched to a gene: 7. CDR1 is SGHNT and CDR2 is YYREEE in the germline V gene (reference sequence). This CDR3 is 15 amino acids long. The CDR3 sequence is CASSGPGGYTDTQYF. As DNA, the CDR3 is TGTGCCAGCAGCGGCCCGGGAGGATACACAGATACGCAGTATTTT.

The chain combines TRBV19 with TRBJ1-5; the D is unclear. The V end lost 3 bases, the J end lost 10 bases, and 16 bases lay between the germline ends. CDR3 length: 14 residues. Germline assignment: CDR1 LNHDA and CDR2 SQIVND (reference sequence). CDR3: CASSINSYTGPQHF. The CDR3 nucleotides are TGTGCCAGTAGTATCAATTCTTACACGGGACCCCAGCATTTT.